One sample yielded the 26 T cell receptor beta chains listed below, sequenced in a study of T cells after yellow fever vaccination. TCRdb re-analysed the 5' RACE reads in MiXCR, keeping a single row per CDR3 protein. The sample has 230,000 or so distinct CDR3 sequences, roughly 6.3% seen once. The specimen was CD4+ T cells sorted from PBMCs, collected on the day of the yellow fever booster vaccination. The origin of the receptors is a man aged 30-40 years who received the YFV17D yellow fever vaccine.

This clonotype was found many times. The CDR3 protein is CASSFGATNEKLFF. CDR3 nucleotides: TGTGCCAGCAGTTTCGGGGCAACTAATGAAAAACTGTTTTTT. V gene TRBV12-3 or TRBV12-4 combines with J gene TRBJ1-4; D gene ambiguous. V was pared by 3 bases and J by 0 bases, with 5 bases between. CDR3 size: 14 residues.

A few counts support this clonotype. The V gene is TRBV28, the J gene TRBJ2-1, with 10 bases identical to TRBD2. The V and J ends lost 6 bases and 15 bases, in that order; junction bases with no gene match: 8. The CDR3 is 12 amino acids. CDR1 is MDHEN and CDR2 is SYDVKM in the germline V gene. CDR3 bases: TGTGCCAGCAGAACGAGCGGGAGGGCCACGTTCTTC. Amino acid sequence: CASRTSGRATFF.

This clonotype was seen repeatedly, ten times or more. V gene TRBV19 combines with J gene TRBJ2-1; a weak D match, TRBD2 (6 bases). Germline loops: CDR1 LNHDA, CDR2 SQIVND (reference sequence). The CDR3 runs 16 residues. The V end lost 5 bases, the J end lost 2 bases, and 16 bases lay between the germline ends. CDR3 nucleotide sequence: TGTGCCAGTAGTTCTCGTGGAGCGGGTCCCTACAATGAGCAGTTCTTC. Protein sequence: CASSSRGAGPYNEQFF.

This chain joins TRBV12-3 or TRBV12-4 and TRBJ2-6; D unresolved. Between the trimmed V and J ends, which lost 2 bases and 10 bases, there was a span of 3 bases. The CDR3 sequence is 11 residues long. The CDR3 spells CASSLRNVLTF. For the CDR3, the DNA is TGTGCCAGCAGTTTAAGGAACGTCCTGACTTTC.

This clonotype was counted only a few times. The CDR3 reads CASSVWEGKYNEQFF. The CDR3 coding sequence is TGTGCCAGCAGCGTATGGGAGGGCAAATACAATGAGCAGTTCTTC. J is TRBJ2-1 and V is TRBV9; 7 bases are shared with TRBD2. Germline loops: CDR1 SGDLS, CDR2 YYNGEE. This CDR3 comprises 15 residues. V shed 1 base, J shed 4 bases, and the junction held 5 bases outside the gene matches.

This clonotype was found a few times. This chain connects TRBV29-1 to TRBJ2-7, with a weak D call TRBD2 (5 bases). In germline, CDR1 is SQVTM, CDR2 ANQGSEA. With 2 bases removed from V and 0 bases from J, the gap between germline ends came to 11 bases. The CDR3 covers 14 residues. CDR3 amino acids: CSVESSGDSYEQYF. The CDR3 coding sequence is TGCAGCGTTGAATCCAGCGGTGACTCCTACGAGCAGTACTTC.

The chain recombines TRBV6-2 or TRBV6-3 with TRBJ1-2; D not resolved. This CDR3 has 11 amino acids. V lost 8 bases and J 4 bases, leaving 8 bases between the germline ends. The germline V gene has CDR1 MNHEY and CDR2 SVGEGT. Here the CDR3 DNA reads TGTGCCAGCGCCAATCTCTATGGCTACACCTTC. Its translation: CASANLYGYTF.

This clonotype was picked up a small number of times. The chain is built from TRBV9 and TRBJ2-5; no reliable D call. The CDR3 sequence is 13 residues long. The ends were cut back, 0 bases at V and 8 bases at J, with 11 bases in the middle. Germline lookup yields CDR1 SGDLS and CDR2 YYNGEE. The CDR3 DNA follows: TGTGCCAGCAGCGTAGATCAAGCCAGAACCCAGTACTTC. This encodes CASSVDQARTQYF.

This clonotype has only a few counts. V is TRBV10-3 and J is TRBJ2-2; D remains unclear. From germline, CDR1 is ENHRY and CDR2 SYGVKD. The germline V and J ends were trimmed by 3 bases and 6 bases, with 11 bases remaining between them. This CDR3 contains 14 residues. Here the CDR3 reads CAISEDPPAGELFF. CDR3 coding DNA: TGTGCCATCAGTGAAGACCCCCCGGCCGGGGAGCTGTTTTTT.

The chain employs TRBV7-3 and TRBJ1-2; no clear D. Deletions cut 5 bases from V and 6 bases from J, with 13 bases between. Germline V gives CDR1 SGHTA, CDR2 FQGTGA. The CDR3 contains 13 residues. DNA for the CDR3: TGTGCCAGCAGCCCCAGTCCTGCGGATGGCTACACCTTC. It yields the protein CASSPSPADGYTF.

This clonotype was recorded many times. The chain couples TRBV7-9 to TRBJ2-1; no firm D call. Trimming removed 7 bases from V and 6 bases from J, with 16 bases in between. CDR1 is SEHNR and CDR2 is FQNEAQ in the germline V gene (reference sequence). The CDR3 covers 14 residues. The CDR3 nucleotides are TGTGCCAGCACCCCCGGTGATAGGTTCAATGAGCAGTTCTTC. It is translated as CASTPGDRFNEQFF.

This clonotype was recorded many times. This chain links TRBV12-3 or TRBV12-4 with TRBJ2-7; weak D call: TRBD2 (6 bases). The length of the CDR3 is 16 residues. V was pared by 7 bases and J by 2 bases, with 21 bases between. The CDR3 sequence: CASNRGGDGITYEQYF. CDR3 nucleotides: TGTGCCAGCAATCGAGGAGGGGACGGGATCACCTACGAGCAGTACTTC.

This clonotype was picked up many times. The V and J genes are TRBV7-2 and TRBJ2-6; D is uncertain. The CDR3 sequence is 15 residues long. The V and J ends lost 5 bases and 4 bases respectively, with 12 bases between them. CDR1 and CDR2 (germline): SGHTA, FQGNSA. CDR3 nucleotide sequence: TGTGCCAGCAGCCTGCAAGGAGCCGGGGCCAACGTCCTGACTTTC. Amino acids: CASSLQGAGANVLTF.

This clonotype was found a few times. The V and J genes are TRBV19 and TRBJ2-5; TRBD2 agrees at 9 bases. V lost 6 bases and J lost 5; bases outside the gene matches: 7. Germline V CDR1 and CDR2: LNHDA, SQIVND (reference sequence). The CDR3 contains 14 residues. The CDR3: CASSGTSSAETQYF. CDR3 nucleotide sequence: TGTGCCAGTAGCGGGACTAGCTCGGCGGAGACCCAGTACTTC.

This clonotype was seen ten or more times. The chain couples TRBV10-3 to TRBJ2-1; 10 positions agree with TRBD2. This CDR3 is 17 amino acids long. The V gene end was trimmed by 6 bases and the J gene end by 6 bases; junction bases not matched to a gene: 14. The germline V gene encodes CDR1 ENHRY and CDR2 SYGVKD. CDR3 region: CAISGGAGGPSGNEQFF. CDR3 coding DNA: TGTGCCATCAGCGGGGGAGCGGGAGGGCCCTCCGGCAATGAGCAGTTCTTC.

This clonotype was seen ten or more times. This sequence joins TRBV29-1 and TRBJ2-2; 9 bases align to TRBD2. The V gene end was trimmed by 0 bases and the J gene end by 4 bases; junction bases not matched to a gene: 12. Germline-derived CDR1 and CDR2 are SQVTM and ANQGSEA. This CDR3 is 18 amino acids long. The CDR3 here is CSVEEATSGLEGTGELFF. DNA for the CDR3: TGCAGCGTTGAAGAGGCAACTAGCGGGCTGGAAGGCACCGGGGAGCTGTTTTTT.

This clonotype occurred a few times. The rearrangement links TRBV7-2 to TRBJ2-5; 7 nucleotides match TRBD2. The CDR3 consists of 15 residues. Germline V gene sequence: CDR1 SGHTA, CDR2 FQGNSA. The V segment lost 3 bases and the J segment 5 bases; nucleotides outside the gene matches: 9. The CDR3: CASSFGGSFGETQYF. The CDR3 DNA reads as TGTGCCAGCAGCTTCGGCGGGAGCTTCGGGGAGACCCAGTACTTC.

With respect to this clonotype: A much larger clone differs from this one at a single base, so this may be a read error. This chain links TRBV14 with TRBJ2-2, with D perhaps TRBD2 (6 bases). Per germline, CDR1 SGHDN and CDR2 FVKESK. This CDR3 comprises 14 residues. The germline V and J ends were trimmed by 3 bases and 7 bases, with 12 bases remaining between them. In DNA, the CDR3 is TGTGCCAGCAGCCATTGGGACTTTAACGGGGAGCTGTTTTTT. Its translation: CASSHWDFNGELFF.

This clonotype was seen repeatedly, ten times or more. The chain has TRBV3-1 and TRBJ1-2; possible D gene TRBD1, 6 bases. Trimming removed 5 bases at V and 4 bases at J, with 20 bases between. The CDR3 is 16 amino acids. CDR1 and CDR2 (germline): LGHDT, YNNKEL (reference sequence). CDR3 sequence reads: CASSYRPWGPPYGYTF. The CDR3 coding sequence is TGTGCCAGCAGCTACAGACCGTGGGGGCCGCCCTATGGCTACACCTTC.

In its sample, this clonotype was seen many times. The V gene is TRBV7-8, the J gene TRBJ2-5; D gene unclear. Germline V gene lookup returns CDR1 SGHVS and CDR2 FQNEAQ. V shed 2 bases and J shed 1 base, with 8 bases lying between them. The CDR3 spans 14 residues. The CDR3 here is CASSLSTIQETQYF. CDR3 nucleotide sequence: TGTGCCAGCAGCTTATCAACGATCCAAGAGACCCAGTACTTC.

This clonotype turned up a few times. This chain links TRBV20-1 with TRBJ2-7; no firm D call. CDR1 is DFQATT, CDR2 SNEGSKA, per germline (reference sequence). This CDR3 has 11 amino acids. V was cut by 5 bases and J by 2 bases, with 7 bases left in between. Written as DNA, the CDR3 is TGCAGTGCTCTTACCCCCTACGAGCAGTACTTC. It encodes CSALTPYEQYF.

The rearrangement uses TRBV29-1 and TRBJ1-2; possibly TRBD1 for D (5 bases). This CDR3 region has 13 residues. Trimming took off 3 bases at V and 4 bases at J, with 12 bases between the two ends. In germline, CDR1 is SQVTM, CDR2 ANQGSEA. The CDR3 DNA follows: TGCAGCGTTGATGGGGGAGACGGCTATGGCTACACCTTC. Protein sequence: CSVDGGDGYGYTF.

This clonotype was detected only a few times. The genes are TRBV20-1 and TRBJ2-7, with 10 bases fitting TRBD2. CDR3 length equals 15 residues. Germline-derived CDR1 and CDR2 are DFQATT and SNEGSKA (reference sequence). Unmatched junction bases numbered 8, after V lost 4 bases and J lost 2 bases. The CDR3 sequence: CSATPGTSVTYEQYF. The CDR3 coding sequence is TGCAGTGCTACTCCCGGGACTAGCGTCACCTACGAGCAGTACTTC.

The rearrangement links TRBV19 to TRBJ2-4; D gene ambiguous. The V gene's germline CDR1 is LNHDA and CDR2 SQIVND (reference sequence). This CDR3 is 15 amino acids long. Trimming cost V 5 bases and J 0 bases, with 11 bases left between them. In DNA form, the CDR3 reads TGTGCCAGTAGTTCACCGCTCCTAGCCAAAAACATTCAGTACTTC. Its protein is CASSSPLLAKNIQYF.

This clonotype was seen more than once but under ten times. J is TRBJ2-5 and V is TRBV20-1, with D tentatively TRBD1 (6 bases). Germline values: CDR1 DFQATT, CDR2 SNEGSKA (reference sequence). The CDR3 loop spans 15 amino acids. V shed 1 base and J shed 2 bases, with 14 bases lying between them. CDR3 sequence: CSARVIPGQQETQYF. The CDR3 coding sequence is TGCAGTGCTAGAGTTATCCCGGGACAACAAGAGACCCAGTACTTC.

This clonotype was recorded at least ten times. This sequence joins TRBV15 and TRBJ2-7, with D perhaps being TRBD1 or TRBD2 (5 bases each). The germline V gene has CDR1 LNHNV and CDR2 YYDKDF (reference sequence). The CDR3 runs 14 residues. V was trimmed by 3 bases and J by 4 bases, leaving 13 bases between them. CDR3 sequence (DNA): TGTGCCACCAGCAGGGGGGTAAGCGGTTACGAGCAGTACTTC. It translates to CATSRGVSGYEQYF.